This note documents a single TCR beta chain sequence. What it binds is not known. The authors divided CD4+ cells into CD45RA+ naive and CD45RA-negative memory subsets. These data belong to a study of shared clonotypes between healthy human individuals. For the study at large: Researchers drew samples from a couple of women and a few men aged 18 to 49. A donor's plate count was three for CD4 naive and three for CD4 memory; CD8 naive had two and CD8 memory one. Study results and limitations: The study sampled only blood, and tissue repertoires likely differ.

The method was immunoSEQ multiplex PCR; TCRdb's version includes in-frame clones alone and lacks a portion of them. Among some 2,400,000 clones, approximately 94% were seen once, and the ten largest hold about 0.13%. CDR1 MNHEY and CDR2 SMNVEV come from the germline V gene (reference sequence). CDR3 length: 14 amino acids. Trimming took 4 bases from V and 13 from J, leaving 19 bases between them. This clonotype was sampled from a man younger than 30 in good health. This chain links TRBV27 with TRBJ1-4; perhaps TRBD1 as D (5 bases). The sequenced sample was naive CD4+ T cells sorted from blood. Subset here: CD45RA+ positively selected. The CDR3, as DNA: TGTGCCAGCAGTTCGGCGGGGGGTCTCGGGTCACTGTTTTTT. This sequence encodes CASSSAGGLGSLFF.